These 7 T cell receptor beta chains share one sample of origin, sequenced in a study of beta chain features in type 1 diabetes. Study-wide results and limits: TCRB CDR3s from Type 1 diabetes patients were moderately but significantly shorter in all four CD4+ subsets.

These receptors are not linked to any known antigen. Expressed TCRB transcripts were sequenced, since all the RNA that had been isolated was reverse transcribed. Sequencing was performed with immunoSEQ multiplex PCR; in TCRdb, only in-frame clones are kept and a portion is missing. The data show a few hundred thousand clones, approximately 13% seen once. Input material: naive CD4+ T cells from blood. The receptors come from a man aged 30-40 years with type 1 diabetes.

This clone was found a few times. The rearrangement joins TRBV4-1 to TRBJ2-5; possibly TRBD1 for D (5 bases). The CDR3 runs 14 residues. Trimming removed 5 bases from V and 0 bases from J, with 10 bases in between. Germline V gene sequence: CDR1 MGHRA, CDR2 YSYEKL. The CDR3, as DNA: TGCGCCAGCAGCGTCACAGGTTACCAAGAGACCCAGTACTTC. It specifies CASSVTGYQETQYF.

The chain employs TRBV18 and TRBJ2-2; the D gene is possibly TRBD2 (5 bases). The germline CDR1 and CDR2 sequences are KGHSH and LQKENI. The V end was cut by 0 bases, the J end by 3 bases, with 11 bases between. CDR3 length: 16 residues. CDR3 nucleotide sequence: TGTGCCAGCTCACCACCAGAAAGCGGCTACACCGGGGAGCTGTTTTTT. Its translation is CASSPPESGYTGELFF.

The rearrangement joins TRBV9 to TRBJ2-5; no firm D call. V was cut by 0 bases and J by 2 bases, with 14 bases left in between. This CDR3 region has 16 residues. Germline CDR1 reads SGDLS; CDR2 reads YYNGEE. CDR3 in DNA: TGTGCCAGCAGCGTAGGGCCTTGGCGGCTTCAAGAGACCCAGTACTTC. Translation gives CASSVGPWRLQETQYF.

This clone was seen only a few times. The genes are TRBV30 and TRBJ1-1, with D tentatively TRBD1 (5 bases). V lost 5 bases and J lost 7, with 11 bases in between. The CDR3 loop spans 11 amino acids. Germline V gene sequence: CDR1 GTSNPN, CDR2 SVGIG (reference sequence). The CDR3 sequence is CAWGTLIEAFF. CDR3 in DNA: TGTGCCTGGGGGACTCTCATTGAAGCTTTCTTT.

The genes are TRBV6-5 and TRBJ2-7; 7 positions agree with TRBD2. V shed 8 bases and J 2 bases; nucleotides not matched to a gene: 6. Looked up from germline, CDR1 is MNHEY and CDR2 is SVGAGI. The CDR3 has 13 residues. As DNA, the CDR3 is TGTGCCAGCCGCCGTGGACTAGCCTACGAGCAGTACTTC. This encodes CASRRGLAYEQYF.

This chain uses TRBV18 with TRBJ1-5, with D unclear. The CDR3 is 14 amino acids. Trimming took off 5 bases at V and 1 base at J, with 9 bases between the two ends. The germline gives CDR1 KGHSH, CDR2 LQKENI. The CDR3 DNA reads TGTGCCAGCTCAGCGCGGGAAAGCAATCAGCCCCAGCATTTT. This sequence encodes CASSARESNQPQHF.

The sample holds a few counts of this clone. V and J are TRBV19 and TRBJ2-1; D is uncertain. Trimming pared 6 bases from V and 3 bases from J, leaving 15 bases between. This CDR3 is 15 amino acids long. Germline V lookup: CDR1 LNHDA, CDR2 SQIVND (reference sequence). In DNA form, the CDR3 reads TGTGCCAGTAGCCCCCAGGTGTACCACTACAATGAGCAGTTCTTC. Residues: CASSPQVYHYNEQFF.